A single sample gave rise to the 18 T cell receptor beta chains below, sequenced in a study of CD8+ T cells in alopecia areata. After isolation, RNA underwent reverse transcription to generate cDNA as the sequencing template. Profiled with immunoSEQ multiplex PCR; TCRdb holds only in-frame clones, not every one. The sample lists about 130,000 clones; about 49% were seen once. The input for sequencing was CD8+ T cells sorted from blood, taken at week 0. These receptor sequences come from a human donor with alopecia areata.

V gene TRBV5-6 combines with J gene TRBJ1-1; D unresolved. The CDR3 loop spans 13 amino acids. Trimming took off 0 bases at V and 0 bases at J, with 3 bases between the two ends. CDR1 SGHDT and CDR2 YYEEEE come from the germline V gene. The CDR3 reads CASSLAVNTEAFF. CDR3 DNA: TGTGCCAGCAGCTTGGCGGTGAACACTGAAGCTTTCTTT. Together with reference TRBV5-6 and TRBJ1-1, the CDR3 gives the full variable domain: DAGVTQSPTHLIKTRGQQVTLRCSPKSGHDTVSWYQQALGQGPQFIFQYYEEEERQRGNFPDRFSGHQFPNYSSELNVNALLLGDSALYLCASSLAVNTEAFFGQGTRLTVV.

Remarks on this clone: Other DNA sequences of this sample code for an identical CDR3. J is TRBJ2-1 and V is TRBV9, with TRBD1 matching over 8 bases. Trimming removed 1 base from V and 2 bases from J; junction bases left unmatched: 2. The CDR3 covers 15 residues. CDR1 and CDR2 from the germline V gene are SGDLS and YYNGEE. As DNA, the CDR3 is TGTGCCAGCAGCGTACGACAGGGGCCCTACAATGAGCAGTTCTTC. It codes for CASSVRQGPYNEQFF.

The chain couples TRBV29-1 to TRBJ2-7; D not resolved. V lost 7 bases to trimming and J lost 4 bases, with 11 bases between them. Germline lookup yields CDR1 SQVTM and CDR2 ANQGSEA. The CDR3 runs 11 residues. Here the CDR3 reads CSAVYRYEQYF. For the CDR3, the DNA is TGCAGCGCTGTCTACCGATACGAGCAGTACTTC.

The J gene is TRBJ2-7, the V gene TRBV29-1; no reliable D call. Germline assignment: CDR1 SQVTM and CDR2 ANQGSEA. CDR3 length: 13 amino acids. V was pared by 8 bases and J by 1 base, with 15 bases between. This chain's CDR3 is CSIAVAPSYEQYF. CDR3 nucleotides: TGCAGCATTGCGGTTGCTCCTTCCTACGAGCAGTACTTC.

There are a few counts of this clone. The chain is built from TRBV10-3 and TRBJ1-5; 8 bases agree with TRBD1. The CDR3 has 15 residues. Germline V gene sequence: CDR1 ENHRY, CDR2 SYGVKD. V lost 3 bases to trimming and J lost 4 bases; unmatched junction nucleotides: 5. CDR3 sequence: CAISDGTGPNQPQHF. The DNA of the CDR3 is TGTGCCATCAGTGATGGGACAGGTCCAAATCAGCCCCAGCATTTT.

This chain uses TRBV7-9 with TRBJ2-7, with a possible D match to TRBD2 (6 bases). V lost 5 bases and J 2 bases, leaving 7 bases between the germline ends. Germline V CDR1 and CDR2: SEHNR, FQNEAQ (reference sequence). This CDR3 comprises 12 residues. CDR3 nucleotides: TGTGCCAGCAGCCCGGGGGCCTACGAGCAGTACTTC. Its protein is CASSPGAYEQYF.

The CDR3 spells CASSLGGAHGYTF. The CDR3 nucleotides are TGTGCCAGCAGTTTAGGGGGGGCGCACGGCTACACCTTC. This rearrangement joins TRBV25-1 to TRBJ1-2; TRBD1 is a possible D gene (6 bases). CDR1 is MGHDK and CDR2 is SYGVNS in the germline V gene. The CDR3 is 13 residues long. Trimming cost V 5 bases and J 8 bases, with 15 bases left between them.

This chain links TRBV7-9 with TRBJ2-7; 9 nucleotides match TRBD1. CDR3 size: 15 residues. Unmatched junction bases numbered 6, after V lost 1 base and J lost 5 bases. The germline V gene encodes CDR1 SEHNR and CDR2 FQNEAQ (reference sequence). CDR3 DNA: TGTGCCAGCAGCTTAGGTGGGACAGGGAGCCACGAGCAGTACTTC. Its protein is CASSLGGTGSHEQYF.

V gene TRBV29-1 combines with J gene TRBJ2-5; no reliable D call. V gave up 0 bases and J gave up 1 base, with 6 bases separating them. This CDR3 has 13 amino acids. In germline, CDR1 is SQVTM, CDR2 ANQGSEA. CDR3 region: CSVEDWVQETQYF. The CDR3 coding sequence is TGCAGCGTTGAAGATTGGGTCCAAGAGACCCAGTACTTC.

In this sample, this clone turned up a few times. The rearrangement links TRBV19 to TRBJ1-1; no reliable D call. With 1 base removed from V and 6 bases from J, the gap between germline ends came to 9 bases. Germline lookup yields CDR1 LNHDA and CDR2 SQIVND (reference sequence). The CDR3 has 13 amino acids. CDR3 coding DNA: TGTGCCAGTAGTATAGGGGCGGGGTCTGAAGCTTTCTTT. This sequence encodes CASSIGAGSEAFF.

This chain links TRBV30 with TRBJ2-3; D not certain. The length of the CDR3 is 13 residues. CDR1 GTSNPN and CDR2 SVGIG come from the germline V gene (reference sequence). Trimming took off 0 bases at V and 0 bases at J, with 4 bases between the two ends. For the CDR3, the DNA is TGTGCCTGGAGTGTATCTAGCACAGATACGCAGTATTTT. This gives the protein CAWSVSSTDTQYF. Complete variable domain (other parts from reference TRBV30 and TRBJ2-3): SQTIHQWPATLVQPVGSPLSLECTVEGTSNPNLYWYRQAAGRGLQLLFYSVGIGQISSEVPQNLSASRPQDRQFILSSKKLLLSDSGFYLCAWSVSSTDTQYFGPGTRLTVL.

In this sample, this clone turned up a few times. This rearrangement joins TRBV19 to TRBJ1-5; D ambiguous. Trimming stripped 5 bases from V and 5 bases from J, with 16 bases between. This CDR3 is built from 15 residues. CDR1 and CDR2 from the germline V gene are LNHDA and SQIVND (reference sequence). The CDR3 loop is CASSPFTELDQPQHF. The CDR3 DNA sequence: TGTGCCAGTAGTCCATTTACAGAGTTAGATCAGCCCCAGCATTTT.

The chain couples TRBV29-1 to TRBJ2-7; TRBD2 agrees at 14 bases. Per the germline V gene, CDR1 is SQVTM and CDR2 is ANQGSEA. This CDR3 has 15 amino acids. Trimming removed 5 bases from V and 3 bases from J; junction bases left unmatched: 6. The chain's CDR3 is CSVRGTSGGFYEQYF. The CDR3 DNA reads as TGCAGCGTTAGAGGGACTAGCGGGGGTTTCTACGAGCAGTACTTC.

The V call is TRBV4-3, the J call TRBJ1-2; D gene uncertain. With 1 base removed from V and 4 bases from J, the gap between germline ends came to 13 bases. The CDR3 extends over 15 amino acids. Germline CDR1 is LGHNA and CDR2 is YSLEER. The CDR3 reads CASSQVGRTAYGYTF. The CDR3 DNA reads TGCGCCAGCAGCCAAGTTGGACGTACAGCCTATGGCTACACCTTC.

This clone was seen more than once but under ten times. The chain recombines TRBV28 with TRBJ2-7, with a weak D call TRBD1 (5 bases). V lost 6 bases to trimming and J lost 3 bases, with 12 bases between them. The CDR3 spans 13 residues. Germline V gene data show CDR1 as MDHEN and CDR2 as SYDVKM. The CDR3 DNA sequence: TGTGCCAGCAGCTTACAGGATCTCTACGAGCAGTACTTC. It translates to CASSLQDLYEQYF.

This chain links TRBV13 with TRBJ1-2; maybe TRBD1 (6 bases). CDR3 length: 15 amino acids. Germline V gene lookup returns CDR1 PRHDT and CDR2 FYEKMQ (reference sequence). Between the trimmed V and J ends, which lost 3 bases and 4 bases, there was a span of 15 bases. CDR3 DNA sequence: TGTGCCAGCAGCTTCGAGGGGGGGTTCGGCTATGGCTACACCTTC. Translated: CASSFEGGFGYGYTF.

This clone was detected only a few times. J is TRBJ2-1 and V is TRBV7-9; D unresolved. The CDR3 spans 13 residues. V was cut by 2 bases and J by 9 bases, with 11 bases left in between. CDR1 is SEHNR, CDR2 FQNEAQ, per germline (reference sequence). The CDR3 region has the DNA TGTGCCAGCAGCTTATCCGATGGCGGTGAGCAGTTCTTC. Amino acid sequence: CASSLSDGGEQFF. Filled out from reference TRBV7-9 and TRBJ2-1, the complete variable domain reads DTGVSQNPRHKITKRGQNVTFRCDPISEHNRLYWYRQTLGQGPEFLTYFQNEAQLEKSRLLSDRFSAERPKGSFSTLEIQRTEQGDSAMYLCASSLSDGGEQFFGPGTRLTVL.

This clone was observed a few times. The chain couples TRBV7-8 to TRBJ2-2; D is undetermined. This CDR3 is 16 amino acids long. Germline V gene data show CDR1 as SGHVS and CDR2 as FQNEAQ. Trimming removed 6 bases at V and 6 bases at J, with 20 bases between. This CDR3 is CASSNPAGAIAGELFF. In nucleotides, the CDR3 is TGTGCCAGCAGTAACCCGGCAGGAGCGATCGCCGGGGAGCTGTTTTTT.